This is a list of T cell receptor beta chains from one sample in a study of blood T cell repertoires in COVID-19. Assay used: immunoSEQ multiplex PCR; TCRdb lists only in-frame clones, some missing. The sample lists a few hundred thousand clones, about 88% occurring once. Sequencing was carried out using PBMCs or T cells enriched from blood (not recorded which). The receptors stem from a woman in her thirties who had recovered from COVID-19. The CDR3 runs from the conserved cysteine through the conserved F or W.

V,J,CDR3
TRBV5-1,TRBJ2-3,CASCWDSPLGGQYF
TRBV27,TRBJ1-6,CASRPILGGGNSPLHF
TRBV11-2,TRBJ2-2,CASSLVLGSVTTGELFF
TRBV2,TRBJ1-1,CASSASGENTEAFF
TRBV11-3,TRBJ1-4,CASSSDTPATEKVTNEKLFF
TRBV3-1/TRBV3-2,TRBJ1-1,CASSTIGGTEAFF
TRBV29-1,TRBJ1-4,CRGPEGQGYEKLFF
TRBV5-4,TRBJ2-2,CASSLSAGAATGELFF
TRBV14,TRBJ2-5,CASSQVTRSGTVIETQYF
TRBV28,TRBJ1-2,CASRHPGNGYTF
TRBV19,TRBJ1-6,CASSRGQSYSPLHF
TRBV6-1,TRBJ1-5,CASSERGNQPQHF
TRBV27,TRBJ1-4,CASSTTTGTGDGLEKLFF
TRBV5-4,TRBJ2-3,CASSGPRDSYTDTQYF
TRBV12-3/TRBV12-4,TRBJ2-5,CASKRGQETQYF
TRBV19,TRBJ1-5,CASSPVFSNQPQHF
TRBV6-2/TRBV6-3,TRBJ1-1,CASSYTLPGTLTAFF
TRBV5-6,TRBJ2-7,CASSLGGQSSYEQYF
TRBV5-8,TRBJ2-5,CASSLGKTGPGETQYF
TRBV18,TRBJ2-5,CASSPGTGPETQYF
TRBV19,TRBJ2-7,CASSTRGTEYEQYF
TRBV18,TRBJ1-3,CASSPPSGDSGNTIYF
TRBV9,TRBJ2-7,CASSVSDSYEQYF
TRBV6-5,TRBJ2-3,CASSTGLHTDTQYF
TRBV27,TRBJ2-3,CASSDRGRNPDTQYF
TRBV12-5,TRBJ1-4,CASGGGGPNEKLFF
TRBV5-4,TRBJ2-2,CATRQGRNTGELFF
TRBV11-2,TRBJ2-1,CASSPVRGGARAYNEQFF
TRBV7-2,TRBJ2-2,CASSLRTSGQFANTGELFF
TRBV19,TRBJ2-2,CASSIVLDTGELFF
TRBV7-9,TRBJ2-3,CASSLVADRAGTDTQYF
TRBV28,TRBJ2-7,CASSLGGTNIIYEQYF
TRBV7-9,TRBJ1-6,CASSASEAVSYSPLHF
TRBV4-2,TRBJ2-7,CASSLRWGDRGDEQYF
TRBV27,TRBJ2-3,CASRGQGESTPARDTQYF
TRBV28,TRBJ2-4,CASSYPGLAGGVNIQYF
TRBV4-1,TRBJ1-4,CASSDDGGRANEKLFF
TRBV5-4,TRBJ1-6,CASSFGLGSPLHF
TRBV6-5,TRBJ1-1,CASDRLGTEAFF